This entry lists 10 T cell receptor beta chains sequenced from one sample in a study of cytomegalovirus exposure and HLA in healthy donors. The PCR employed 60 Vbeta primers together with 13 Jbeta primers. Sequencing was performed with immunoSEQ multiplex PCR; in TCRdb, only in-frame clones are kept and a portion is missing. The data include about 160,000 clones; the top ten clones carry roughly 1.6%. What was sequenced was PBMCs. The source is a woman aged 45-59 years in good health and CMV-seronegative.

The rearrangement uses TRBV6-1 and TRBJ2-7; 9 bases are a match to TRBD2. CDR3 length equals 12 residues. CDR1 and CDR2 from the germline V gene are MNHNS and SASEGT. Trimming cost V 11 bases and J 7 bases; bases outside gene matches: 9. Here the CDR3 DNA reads TGTGCCGGGGCGGGAGGGCCTTGGGAGCAGTACTTC. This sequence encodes CAGAGGPWEQYF.

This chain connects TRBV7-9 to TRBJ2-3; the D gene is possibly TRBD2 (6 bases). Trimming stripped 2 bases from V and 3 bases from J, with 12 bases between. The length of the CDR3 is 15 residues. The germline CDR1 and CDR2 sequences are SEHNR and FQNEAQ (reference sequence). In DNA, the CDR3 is TGTGCCAGCAGCTTATTAGGTGGGGGGACAGATACGCAGTATTTT. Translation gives CASSLLGGGTDTQYF.

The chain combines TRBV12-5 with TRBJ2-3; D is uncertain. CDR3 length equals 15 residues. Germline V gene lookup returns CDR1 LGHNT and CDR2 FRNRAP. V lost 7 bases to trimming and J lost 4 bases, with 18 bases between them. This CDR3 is CASDIGASLSDTQYF. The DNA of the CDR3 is TGTGCTAGTGACATTGGAGCCAGTCTGTCAGATACGCAGTATTTT.

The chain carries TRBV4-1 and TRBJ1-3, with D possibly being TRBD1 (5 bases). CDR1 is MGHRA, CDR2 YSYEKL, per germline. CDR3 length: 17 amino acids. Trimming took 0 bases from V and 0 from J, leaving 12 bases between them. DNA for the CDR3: TGCGCCAGCAGCCAAGATACGAACAGGCTCTCTGGAAACACCATATATTTT. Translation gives CASSQDTNRLSGNTIYF.

The CDR3 is CSVALGSYTF. CDR3 bases: TGCAGCGTCGCCCTAGGAAGCTACACCTTC. The J gene is TRBJ1-2, the V gene TRBV29-1; unclear D gene. The CDR3 covers 10 residues. Trimming took 6 bases from V and 9 from J, leaving 11 bases between them. In germline, CDR1 is SQVTM, CDR2 ANQGSEA.

The CDR3 protein is CASSPIEVGIQYF. The CDR3 DNA is TGTGCCAGCAGCCCCATAGAGGTTGGCATTCAGTACTTC. J is TRBJ2-4 and V is TRBV27; no clear D. Trimming stripped 6 bases from V and 9 bases from J, with 15 bases between. CDR3 length equals 13 residues. Per germline, CDR1 MNHEY and CDR2 SMNVEV (reference sequence).

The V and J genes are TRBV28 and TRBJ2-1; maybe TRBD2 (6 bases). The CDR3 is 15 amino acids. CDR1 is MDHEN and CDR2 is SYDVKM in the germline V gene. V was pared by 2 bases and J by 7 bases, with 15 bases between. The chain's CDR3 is CASSLRAGGNNEQFF. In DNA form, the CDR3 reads TGTGCCAGCAGTTTAAGGGCAGGAGGGAATAATGAGCAGTTCTTC.

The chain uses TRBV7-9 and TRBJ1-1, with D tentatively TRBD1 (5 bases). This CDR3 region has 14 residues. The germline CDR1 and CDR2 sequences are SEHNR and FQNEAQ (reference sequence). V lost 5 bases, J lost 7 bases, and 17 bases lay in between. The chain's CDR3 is CASSALGGDGEAFF. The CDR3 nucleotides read TGTGCCAGCAGCGCTCTTGGGGGGGACGGTGAAGCTTTCTTT. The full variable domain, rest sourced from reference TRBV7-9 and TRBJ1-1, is DTGVSQNPRHKITKRGQNVTFRCDPISEHNRLYWYRQTLGQGPEFLTYFQNEAQLEKSRLLSDRFSAERPKGSFSTLEIQRTEQGDSAMYLCASSALGGDGEAFFGQGTRLTVV.

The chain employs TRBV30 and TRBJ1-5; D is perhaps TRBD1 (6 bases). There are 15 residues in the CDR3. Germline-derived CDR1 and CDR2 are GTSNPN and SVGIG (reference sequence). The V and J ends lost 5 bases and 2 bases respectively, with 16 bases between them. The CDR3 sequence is CAWQQGGEGNQPQHF. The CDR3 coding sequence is TGTGCCTGGCAACAGGGAGGGGAGGGCAATCAGCCCCAGCATTTT. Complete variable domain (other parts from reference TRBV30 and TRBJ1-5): SQTIHQWPATLVQPVGSPLSLECTVEGTSNPNLYWYRQAAGRGLQLLFYSVGIGQISSEVPQNLSASRPQDRQFILSSKKLLLSDSGFYLCAWQQGGEGNQPQHFGDGTRLSIL.

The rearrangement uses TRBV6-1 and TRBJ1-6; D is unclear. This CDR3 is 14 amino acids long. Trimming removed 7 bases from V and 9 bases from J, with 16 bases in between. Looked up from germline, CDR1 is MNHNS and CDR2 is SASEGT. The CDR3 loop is CASTPRVRSSPLHF. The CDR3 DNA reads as TGTGCCAGCACCCCGAGGGTCAGGTCTTCACCCCTCCACTTT.